This T cell receptor beta chain derives from a study of molecular identifiers for immune sequencing clone quantification. Naive CD8 T cells were FACS-sorted by CD8+CD4-CCR7+CD45RA+ markers. In regard to this clonotype: What it binds is unknown.

Making the bulk TCR libraries relied on previously described methods and listed TCR primers. TCRdb re-called the PCR reads through MiXCR, storing one row per CDR3 protein. This sample has about 640,000 distinct CDR3 sequences, with about 20% found just once. Trimming removed 1 base from V and 2 bases from J, with 11 bases in between. The CDR3 sequence is 14 residues long. Germline CDR1 DFQATT, CDR2 SNEGSKA (reference sequence). Regarding the study as a whole: Clones of above 20 RNA copies carried over 99% of effector molecules; in naive cells they carried under 1%.

The J gene is TRBJ2-5, the V gene TRBV20-1; possible D gene TRBD1, 6 bases. Sequenced input: naive CD8+ T cells from blood, with Jurkat cell RNA spiked in. The subset: FACS-sorted CD8+CD4-CCR7+CD45RA+ naive T cells. The sequence came from a human donor in good health. Some libraries in this study had Jurkat cell RNA spiked in. CDR3 nucleotides: TGCAGTGCTAGAGTAACAGGGAGACAAGAGACCCAGTACTTC. This translates into CSARVTGRQETQYF.